This TCR beta chain was captured by sequencing in a study of blood T cell repertoires in COVID-19. Study summary: From the United States, Italy and Spain came samples of acute and convalescent COVID-19.

Germline assignment: CDR1 SGHRS and CDR2 YFSETQ. This CDR3 contains 14 residues. V dropped 0 bases and J dropped 6 bases, with 13 bases sitting between them. Generated by immunoSEQ multiplex PCR, the TCRdb table keeps only in-frame clones and is missing some. The data contain 73,000 or so clones, around four fifths of them singletons. Sequenced sample: peripheral blood. J is TRBJ2-7 and V is TRBV5-1; D possibly corresponds to TRBD1 (5 bases). The TCR was taken from a man aged 50-60 years with active COVID-19. The CDR3 sequence is CASSLERQGSEQYF. CDR3 bases: TGCGCCAGCAGCTTGGAACGGCAGGGTAGCGAGCAGTACTTC.